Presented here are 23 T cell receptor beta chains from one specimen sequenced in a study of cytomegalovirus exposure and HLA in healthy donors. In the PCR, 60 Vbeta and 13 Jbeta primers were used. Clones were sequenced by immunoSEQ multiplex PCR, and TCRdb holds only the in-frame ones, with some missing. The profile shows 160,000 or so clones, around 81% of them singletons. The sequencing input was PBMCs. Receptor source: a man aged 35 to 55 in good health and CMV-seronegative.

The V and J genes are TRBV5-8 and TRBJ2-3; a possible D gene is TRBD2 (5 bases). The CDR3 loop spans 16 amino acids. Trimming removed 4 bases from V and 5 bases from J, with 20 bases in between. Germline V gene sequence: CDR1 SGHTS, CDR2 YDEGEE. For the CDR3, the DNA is TGTGCCAGCAGCCCAACGGAGGCACTGGCGGTAGATACGCAGTATTTT. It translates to CASSPTEALAVDTQYF.

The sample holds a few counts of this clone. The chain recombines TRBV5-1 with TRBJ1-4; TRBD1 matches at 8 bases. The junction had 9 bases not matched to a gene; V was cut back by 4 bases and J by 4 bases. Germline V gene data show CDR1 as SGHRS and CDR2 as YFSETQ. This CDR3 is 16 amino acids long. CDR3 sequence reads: CASSTGQGGGNEKLFF. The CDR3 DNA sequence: TGCGCCAGCAGCACCGGACAGGGCGGGGGTAATGAAAAACTGTTTTTT.

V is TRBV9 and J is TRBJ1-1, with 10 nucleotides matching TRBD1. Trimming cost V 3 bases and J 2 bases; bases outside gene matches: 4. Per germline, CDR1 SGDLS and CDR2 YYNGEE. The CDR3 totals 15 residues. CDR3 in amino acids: CASSAGDRGNTEAFF. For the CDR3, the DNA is TGTGCCAGCAGCGCTGGGGACAGGGGAAACACTGAAGCTTTCTTT. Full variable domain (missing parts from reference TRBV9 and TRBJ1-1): DSGVTQTPKHLITATGQRVTLRCSPRSGDLSVYWYQQSLDQGLQFLIQYYNGEERAKGNILERFSAQQFPDLHSELNLSSLELGDSALYFCASSAGDRGNTEAFFGQGTRLTVV.

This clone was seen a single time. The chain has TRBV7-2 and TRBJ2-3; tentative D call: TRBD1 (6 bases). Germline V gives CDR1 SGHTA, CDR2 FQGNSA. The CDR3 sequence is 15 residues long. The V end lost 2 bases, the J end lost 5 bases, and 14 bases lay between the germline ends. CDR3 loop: CASSLRPKGGDTQYF. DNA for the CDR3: TGTGCCAGCAGCTTAAGGCCCAAAGGGGGAGATACGCAGTATTTT.

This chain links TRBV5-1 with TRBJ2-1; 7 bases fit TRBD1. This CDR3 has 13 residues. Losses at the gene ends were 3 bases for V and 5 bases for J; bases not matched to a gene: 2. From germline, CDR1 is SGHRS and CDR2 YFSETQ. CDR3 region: CASSWGTDNEQFF. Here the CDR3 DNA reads TGCGCCAGCAGCTGGGGGACAGACAATGAGCAGTTCTTC. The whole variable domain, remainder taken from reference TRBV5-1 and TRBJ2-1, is KAGVTQTPRYLIKTRGQQVTLSCSPISGHRSVSWYQQTPGQGLQFLFEYFSETQRNKGNFPGRFSGRQFSNSRSEMNVSTLELGDSALYLCASSWGTDNEQFFGPGTRLTVL.

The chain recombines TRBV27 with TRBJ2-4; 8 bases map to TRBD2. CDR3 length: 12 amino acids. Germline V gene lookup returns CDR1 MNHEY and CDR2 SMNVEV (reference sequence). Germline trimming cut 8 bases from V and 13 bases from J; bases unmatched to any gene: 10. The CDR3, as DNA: TGTGCCAGCCGAAGGACCAGCGGGAGACAGTACTTC. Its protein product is CASRRTSGRQYF.

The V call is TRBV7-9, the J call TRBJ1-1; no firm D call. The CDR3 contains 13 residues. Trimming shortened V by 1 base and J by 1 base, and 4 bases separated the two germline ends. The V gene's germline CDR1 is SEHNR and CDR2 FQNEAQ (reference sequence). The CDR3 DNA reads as TGTGCCAGCAGCTTAGTCGGGAACACTGAAGCTTTCTTT. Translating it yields CASSLVGNTEAFF.

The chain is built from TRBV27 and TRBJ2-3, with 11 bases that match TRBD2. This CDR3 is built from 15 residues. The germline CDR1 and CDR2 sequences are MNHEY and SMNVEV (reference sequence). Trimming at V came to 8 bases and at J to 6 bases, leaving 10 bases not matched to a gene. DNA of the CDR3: TGTGCCAGCGGGATTAGCGGGAGGGCCTTGGATACGCAGTATTTT. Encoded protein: CASGISGRALDTQYF.

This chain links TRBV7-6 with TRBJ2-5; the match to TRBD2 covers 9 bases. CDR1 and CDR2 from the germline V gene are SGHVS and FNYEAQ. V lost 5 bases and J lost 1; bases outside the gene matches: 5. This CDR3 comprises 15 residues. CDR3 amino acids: CASSPRTSAQETQYF. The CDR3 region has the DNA TGTGCCAGCAGCCCCCGGACTAGCGCCCAAGAGACCCAGTACTTC.

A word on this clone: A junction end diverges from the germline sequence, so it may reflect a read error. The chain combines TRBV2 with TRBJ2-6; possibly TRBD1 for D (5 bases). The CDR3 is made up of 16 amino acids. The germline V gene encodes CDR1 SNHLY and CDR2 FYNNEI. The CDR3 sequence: CASRSLQDSGANGLTF. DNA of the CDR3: TGTGCCAGCAGGAGCCTACAAGACTCTGGGGCCAACGGCCTGACTTTC.

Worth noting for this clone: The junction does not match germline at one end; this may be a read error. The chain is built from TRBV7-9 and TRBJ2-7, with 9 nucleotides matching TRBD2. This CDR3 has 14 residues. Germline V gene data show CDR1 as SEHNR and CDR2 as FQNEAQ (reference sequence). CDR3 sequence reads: CASSLVAGVYEQYF. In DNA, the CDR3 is TGTGCCAGCAGTTTAGTAGCGGGAGTCTACGAGCAGTACTTC.

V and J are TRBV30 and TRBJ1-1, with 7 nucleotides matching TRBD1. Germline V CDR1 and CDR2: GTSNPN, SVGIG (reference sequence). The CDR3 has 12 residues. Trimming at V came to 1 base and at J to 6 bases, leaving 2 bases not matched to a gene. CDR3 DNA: TGTGCCTGGAGTGGGGGACAGCCTGAAGCTTTCTTT. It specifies CAWSGGQPEAFF.

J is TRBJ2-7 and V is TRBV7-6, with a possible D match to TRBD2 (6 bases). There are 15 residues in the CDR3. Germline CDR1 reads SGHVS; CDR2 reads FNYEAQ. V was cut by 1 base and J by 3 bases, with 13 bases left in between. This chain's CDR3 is CASSLGAGSGYEQYV. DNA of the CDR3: TGTGCCAGCAGCTTAGGGGCGGGGTCGGGCTACGAGCAGTACGTC.

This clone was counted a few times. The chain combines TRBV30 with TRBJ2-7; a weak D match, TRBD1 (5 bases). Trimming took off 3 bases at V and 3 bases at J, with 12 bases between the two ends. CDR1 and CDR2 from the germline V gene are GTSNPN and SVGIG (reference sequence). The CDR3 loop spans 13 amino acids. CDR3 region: CAWSRAIFYEQYF. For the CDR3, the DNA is TGTGCCTGGAGCAGGGCAATTTTCTACGAGCAGTACTTC.

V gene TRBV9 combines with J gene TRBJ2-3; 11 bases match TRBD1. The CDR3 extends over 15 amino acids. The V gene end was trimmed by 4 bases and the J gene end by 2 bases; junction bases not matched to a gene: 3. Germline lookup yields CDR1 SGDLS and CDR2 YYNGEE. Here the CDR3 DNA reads TGTGCCAGCAGCTGGGACAGGGGGGACACAGATACGCAGTATTTT. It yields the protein CASSWDRGDTDTQYF.

The CDR3 coding sequence is TGCGCCAGCAGCCTCTCTCCCGGGACATCTACGGGGCAGTACTTC. Residues: CASSLSPGTSTGQYF. This sequence joins TRBV5-1 and TRBJ2-7; perhaps TRBD1 as D (6 bases). CDR1 is SGHRS, CDR2 YFSETQ, per germline. Deletions cut 4 bases from V and 9 bases from J, with 23 bases between. The CDR3 is 15 residues long.

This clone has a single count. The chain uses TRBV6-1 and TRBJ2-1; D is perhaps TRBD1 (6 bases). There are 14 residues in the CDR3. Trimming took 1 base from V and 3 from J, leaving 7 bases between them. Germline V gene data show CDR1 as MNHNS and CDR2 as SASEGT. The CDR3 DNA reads TGTGCCAGCAGTGAAGAGGGACACTACAATGAGCAGTTCTTC. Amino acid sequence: CASSEEGHYNEQFF.

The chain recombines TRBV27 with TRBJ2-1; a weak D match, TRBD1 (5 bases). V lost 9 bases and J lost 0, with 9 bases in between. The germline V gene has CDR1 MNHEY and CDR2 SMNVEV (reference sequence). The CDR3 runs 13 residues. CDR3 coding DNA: TGTGCCAGTGGGGCGGCCTCCTACAATGAGCAGTTCTTC. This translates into CASGAASYNEQFF.

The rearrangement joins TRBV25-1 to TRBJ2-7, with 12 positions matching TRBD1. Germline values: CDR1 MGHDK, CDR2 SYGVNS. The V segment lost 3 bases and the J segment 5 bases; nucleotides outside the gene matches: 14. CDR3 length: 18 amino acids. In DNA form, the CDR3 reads TGTGCCAGCAGTGAGCCCCCCGGGACAGGGGGCATTATCGACGAGCAGTACGTC. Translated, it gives CASSEPPGTGGIIDEQYV.

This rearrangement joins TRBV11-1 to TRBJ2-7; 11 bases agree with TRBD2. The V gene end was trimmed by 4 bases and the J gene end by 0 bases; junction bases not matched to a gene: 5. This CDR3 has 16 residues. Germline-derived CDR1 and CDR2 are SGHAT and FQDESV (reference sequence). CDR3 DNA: TGTGCCAGCAGCTCAACTAGCGGGAGAGGCTCCTACGAGCAGTACTTC. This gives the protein CASSSTSGRGSYEQYF. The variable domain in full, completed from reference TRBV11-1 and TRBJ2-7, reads EAEVAQSPRYKITEKSQAVAFWCDPISGHATLYWYRQILGQGPELLVQFQDESVVDDSQLPKDRFSAERLKGVDSTLKIQPAELGDSAMYLCASSSTSGRGSYEQYFGPGTRLTVT.

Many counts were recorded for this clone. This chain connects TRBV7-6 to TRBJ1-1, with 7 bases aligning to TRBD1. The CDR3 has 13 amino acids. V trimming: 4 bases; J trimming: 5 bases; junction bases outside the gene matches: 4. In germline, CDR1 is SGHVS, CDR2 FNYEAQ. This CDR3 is CASSSTGRTEAFF. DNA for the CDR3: TGTGCCAGCAGCTCGACAGGGAGGACTGAAGCTTTCTTT.

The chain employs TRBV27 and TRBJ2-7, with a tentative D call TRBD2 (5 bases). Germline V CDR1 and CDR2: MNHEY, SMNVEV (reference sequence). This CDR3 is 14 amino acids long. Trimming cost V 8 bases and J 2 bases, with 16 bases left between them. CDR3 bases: TGTGCCAGCGCCTCGAGGGATGGGGCCTACGAGCAGTACTTC. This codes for CASASRDGAYEQYF.

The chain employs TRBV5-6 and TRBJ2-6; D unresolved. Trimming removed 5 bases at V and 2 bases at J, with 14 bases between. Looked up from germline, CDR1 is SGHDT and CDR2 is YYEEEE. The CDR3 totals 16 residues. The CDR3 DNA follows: TGTGCCAGCAGAACCCACACAGTAGCTGGGGCCAACGTCCTGACTTTC. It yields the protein CASRTHTVAGANVLTF. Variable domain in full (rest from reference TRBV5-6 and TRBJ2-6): DAGVTQSPTHLIKTRGQQVTLRCSPKSGHDTVSWYQQALGQGPQFIFQYYEEEERQRGNFPDRFSGHQFPNYSSELNVNALLLGDSALYLCASRTHTVAGANVLTFGAGSRLTVL.